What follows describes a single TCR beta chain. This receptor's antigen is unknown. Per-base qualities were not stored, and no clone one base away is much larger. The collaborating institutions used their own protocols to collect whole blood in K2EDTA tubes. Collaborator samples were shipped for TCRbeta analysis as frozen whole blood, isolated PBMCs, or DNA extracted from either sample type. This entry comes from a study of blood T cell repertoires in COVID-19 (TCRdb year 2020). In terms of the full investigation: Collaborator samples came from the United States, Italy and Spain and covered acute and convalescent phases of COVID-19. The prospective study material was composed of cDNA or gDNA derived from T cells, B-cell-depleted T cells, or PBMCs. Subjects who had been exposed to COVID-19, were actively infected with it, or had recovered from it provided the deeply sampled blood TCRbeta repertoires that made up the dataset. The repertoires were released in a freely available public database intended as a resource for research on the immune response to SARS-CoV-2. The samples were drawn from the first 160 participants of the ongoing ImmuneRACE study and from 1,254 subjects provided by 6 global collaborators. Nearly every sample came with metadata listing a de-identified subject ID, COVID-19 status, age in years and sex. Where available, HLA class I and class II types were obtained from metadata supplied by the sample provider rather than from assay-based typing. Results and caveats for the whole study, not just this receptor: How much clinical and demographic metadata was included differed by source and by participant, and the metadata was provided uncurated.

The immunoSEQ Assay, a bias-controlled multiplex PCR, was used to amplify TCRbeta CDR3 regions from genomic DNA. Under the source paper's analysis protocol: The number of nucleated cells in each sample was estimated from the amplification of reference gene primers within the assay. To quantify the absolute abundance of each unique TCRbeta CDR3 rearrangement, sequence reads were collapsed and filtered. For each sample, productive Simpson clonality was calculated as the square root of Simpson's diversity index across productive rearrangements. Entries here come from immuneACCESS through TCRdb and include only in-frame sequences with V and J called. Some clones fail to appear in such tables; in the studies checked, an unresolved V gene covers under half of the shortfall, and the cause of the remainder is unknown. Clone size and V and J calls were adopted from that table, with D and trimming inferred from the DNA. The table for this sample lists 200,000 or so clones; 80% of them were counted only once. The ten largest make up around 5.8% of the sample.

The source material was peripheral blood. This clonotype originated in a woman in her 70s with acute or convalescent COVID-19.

Read as DNA, the sequence is TGTGCCAGCACCAACCATCGGGGGGCCACAGATACGCAGTATTTT. Translated, this gives CASTNHRGATDTQYF. Recombination connected TRBV28 to TRBJ2-3, and possibly TRBD2, on 7 matching bases. CDR1 and CDR2 were assigned from the germline V gene as MDHEN and SYDVKM. Trimming costs V 7 bases and J 2 bases, and their ends lie 16 bases apart. From the cysteine up to the phenylalanine, the CDR3 has a length of 15 residues. The retained sequence is limited to the CDR3, 45 bases, with the frame set at the first base.